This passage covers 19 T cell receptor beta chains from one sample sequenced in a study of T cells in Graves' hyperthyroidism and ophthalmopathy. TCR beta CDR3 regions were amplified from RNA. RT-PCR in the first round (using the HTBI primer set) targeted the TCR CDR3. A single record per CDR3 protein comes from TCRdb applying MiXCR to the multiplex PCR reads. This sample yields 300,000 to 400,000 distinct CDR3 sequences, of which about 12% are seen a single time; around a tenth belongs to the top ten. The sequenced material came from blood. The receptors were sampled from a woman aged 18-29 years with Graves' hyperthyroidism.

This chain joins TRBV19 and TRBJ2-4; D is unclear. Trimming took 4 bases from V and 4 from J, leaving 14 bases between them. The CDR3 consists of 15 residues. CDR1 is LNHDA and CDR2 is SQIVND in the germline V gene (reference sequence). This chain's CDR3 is CASSNWETAKNIQYF. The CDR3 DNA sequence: TGTGCCAGTAGTAATTGGGAAACGGCTAAAAACATTCAGTACTTC.

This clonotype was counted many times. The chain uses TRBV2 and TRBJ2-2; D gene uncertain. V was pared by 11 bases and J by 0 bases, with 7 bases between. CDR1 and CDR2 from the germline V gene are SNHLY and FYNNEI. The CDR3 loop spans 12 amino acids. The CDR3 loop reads CALQSNTGELFF. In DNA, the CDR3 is TGTGCCCTCCAATCGAACACCGGGGAGCTGTTTTTT.

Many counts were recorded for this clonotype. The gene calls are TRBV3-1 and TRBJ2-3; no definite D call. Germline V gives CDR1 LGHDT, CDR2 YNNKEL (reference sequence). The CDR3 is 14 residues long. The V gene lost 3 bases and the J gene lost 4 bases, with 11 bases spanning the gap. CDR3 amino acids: CASSQLIAPDTQYF. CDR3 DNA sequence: TGTGCCAGCAGCCAGCTGATAGCCCCAGATACGCAGTATTTT.

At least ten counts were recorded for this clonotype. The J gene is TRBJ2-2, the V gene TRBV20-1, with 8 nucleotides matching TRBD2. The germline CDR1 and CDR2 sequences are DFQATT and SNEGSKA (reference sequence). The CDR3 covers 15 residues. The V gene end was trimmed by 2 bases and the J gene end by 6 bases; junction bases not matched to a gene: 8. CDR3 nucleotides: TGCAGTGCTAGACATACTACTAGCGGCGCCGGGGAGCTGTTTTTT. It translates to CSARHTTSGAGELFF.

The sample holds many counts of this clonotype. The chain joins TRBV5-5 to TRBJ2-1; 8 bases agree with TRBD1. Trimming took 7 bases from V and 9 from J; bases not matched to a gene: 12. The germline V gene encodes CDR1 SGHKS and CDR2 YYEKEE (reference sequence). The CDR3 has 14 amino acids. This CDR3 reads CASGGQGGNVEQFF. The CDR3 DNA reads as TGTGCCAGCGGTGGACAGGGCGGGAATGTTGAGCAGTTCTTC.

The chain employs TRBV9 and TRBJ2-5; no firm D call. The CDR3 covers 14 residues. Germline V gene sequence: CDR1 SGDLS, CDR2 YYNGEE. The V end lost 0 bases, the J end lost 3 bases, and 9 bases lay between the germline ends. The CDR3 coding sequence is TGTGCCAGCAGCGTAGTAAGTTCAGAAGAGACCCAGTACTTC. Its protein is CASSVVSSEETQYF.

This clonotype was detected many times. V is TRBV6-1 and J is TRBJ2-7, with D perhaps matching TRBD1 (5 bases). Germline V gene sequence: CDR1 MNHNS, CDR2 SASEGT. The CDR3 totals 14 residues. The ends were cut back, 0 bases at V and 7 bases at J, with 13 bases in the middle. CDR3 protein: CASSEARVAREQYF. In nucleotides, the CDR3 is TGTGCCAGCAGTGAAGCCAGGGTAGCCCGGGAGCAGTACTTC.

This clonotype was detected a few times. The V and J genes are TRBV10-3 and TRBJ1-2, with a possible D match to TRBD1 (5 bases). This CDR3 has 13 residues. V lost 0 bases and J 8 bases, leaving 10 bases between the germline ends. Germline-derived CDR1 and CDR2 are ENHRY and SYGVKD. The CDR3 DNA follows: TGTGCCATCAGTGAGTCTCCAGAGGGGGGCTACACCTTC. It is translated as CAISESPEGGYTF.

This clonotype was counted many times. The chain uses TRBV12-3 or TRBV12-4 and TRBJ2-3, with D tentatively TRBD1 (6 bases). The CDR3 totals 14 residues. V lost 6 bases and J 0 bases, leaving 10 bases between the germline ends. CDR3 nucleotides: TGTGCCAGCAGAGCTAGGGGGAGCACAGATACGCAGTATTTT. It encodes CASRARGSTDTQYF.

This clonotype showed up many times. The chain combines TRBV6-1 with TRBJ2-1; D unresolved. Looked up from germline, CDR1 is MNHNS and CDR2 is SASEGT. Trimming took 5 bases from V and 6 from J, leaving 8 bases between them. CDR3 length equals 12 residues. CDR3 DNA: TGTGCCAGCAGTAGAACAGTCAATGAGCAGTTCTTC. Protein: CASSRTVNEQFF.

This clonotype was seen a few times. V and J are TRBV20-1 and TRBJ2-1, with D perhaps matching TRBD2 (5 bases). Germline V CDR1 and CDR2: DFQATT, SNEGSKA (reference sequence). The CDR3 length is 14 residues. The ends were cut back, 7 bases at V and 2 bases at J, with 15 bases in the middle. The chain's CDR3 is CSVLWVAPYNEQFF. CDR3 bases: TGCAGTGTCCTGTGGGTAGCGCCCTACAATGAGCAGTTCTTC.

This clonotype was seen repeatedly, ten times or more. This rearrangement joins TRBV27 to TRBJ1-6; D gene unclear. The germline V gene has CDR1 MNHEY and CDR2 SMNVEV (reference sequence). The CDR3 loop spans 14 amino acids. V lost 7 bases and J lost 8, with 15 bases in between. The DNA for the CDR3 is TGTGCCAGCATCCTAAGACCTGGGGATTCACCCCTCCACTTT. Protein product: CASILRPGDSPLHF.

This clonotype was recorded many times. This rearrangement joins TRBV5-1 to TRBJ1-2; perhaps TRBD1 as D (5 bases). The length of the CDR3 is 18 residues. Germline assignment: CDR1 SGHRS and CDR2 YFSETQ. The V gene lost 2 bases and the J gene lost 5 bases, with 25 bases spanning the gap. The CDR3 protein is CASSLQGASFGVGYGYTF. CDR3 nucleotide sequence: TGCGCCAGCAGCTTACAAGGGGCCTCCTTCGGGGTAGGATATGGCTACACCTTC.

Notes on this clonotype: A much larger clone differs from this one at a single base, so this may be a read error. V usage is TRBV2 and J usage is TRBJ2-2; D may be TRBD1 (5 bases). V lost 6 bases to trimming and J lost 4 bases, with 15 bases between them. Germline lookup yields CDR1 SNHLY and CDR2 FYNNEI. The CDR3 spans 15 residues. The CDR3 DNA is TGTGCCAGCAGCCCCCAGAGACAGATCACCGGGGAGCTGTTTTTT. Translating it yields CASSPQRQITGELFF.

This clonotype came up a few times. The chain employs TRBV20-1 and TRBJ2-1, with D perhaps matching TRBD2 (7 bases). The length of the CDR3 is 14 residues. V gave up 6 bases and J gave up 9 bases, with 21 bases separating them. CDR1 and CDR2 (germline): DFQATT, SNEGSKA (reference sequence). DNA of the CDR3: TGCAGTGCCCGACCCGTGGGGGGGGCTGTTGAGCAGTTCTTC. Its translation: CSARPVGGAVEQFF.

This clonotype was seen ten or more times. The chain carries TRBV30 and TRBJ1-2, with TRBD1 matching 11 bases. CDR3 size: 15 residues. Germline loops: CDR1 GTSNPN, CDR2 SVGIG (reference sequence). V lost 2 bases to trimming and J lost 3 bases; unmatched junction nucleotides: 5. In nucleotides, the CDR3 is TGTGCCTGGAGTCTGGGGGGACAGGGGGACTATGGCTACACCTTC. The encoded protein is CAWSLGGQGDYGYTF.

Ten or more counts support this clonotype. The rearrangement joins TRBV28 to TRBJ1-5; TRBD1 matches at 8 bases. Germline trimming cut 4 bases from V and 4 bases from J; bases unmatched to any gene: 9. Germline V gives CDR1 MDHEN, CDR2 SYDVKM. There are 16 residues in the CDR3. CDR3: CASSSPNRGGNQPQHF. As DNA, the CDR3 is TGTGCCAGCAGTTCCCCCAACAGGGGGGGAAATCAGCCCCAGCATTTT.

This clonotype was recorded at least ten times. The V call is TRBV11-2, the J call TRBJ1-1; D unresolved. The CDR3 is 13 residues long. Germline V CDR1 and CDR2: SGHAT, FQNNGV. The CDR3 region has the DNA TGTGCGACCAGAAGGGAGGGGAACACTGAAGCTTTCTTT. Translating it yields CATRREGNTEAFF.

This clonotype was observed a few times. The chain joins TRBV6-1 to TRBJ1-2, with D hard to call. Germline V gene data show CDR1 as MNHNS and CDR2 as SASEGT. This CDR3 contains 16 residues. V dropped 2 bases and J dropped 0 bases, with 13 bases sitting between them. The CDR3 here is CASSESGFPSNYGYTF. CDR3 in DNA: TGTGCCAGCAGTGAATCGGGGTTCCCCTCTAACTATGGCTACACCTTC.